These 10 T cell receptor beta chains were sequenced from one sample in a study of T cell repertoires in cytomegalovirus infection. TCRdb passed the reads through MiXCR, listing each CDR3 protein once. There are roughly 720,000 distinct CDR3 sequences in the sample; under 40% occur only once, and around 2.6% lies in the top ten. The source material was PBMCs. The receptor set was obtained from a human donor in good health (CMV status not recorded). Some clones in this sample may be carry-over from other donors' samples.

This clonotype was picked up many times. The chain joins TRBV7-8 to TRBJ1-5; perhaps TRBD1 as D (5 bases). Germline V gene lookup returns CDR1 SGHVS and CDR2 FQNEAQ. Trimming took 5 bases from V and 1 from J, leaving 12 bases between them. The length of the CDR3 is 15 residues. The CDR3 is CASSTGAGSNQPQHF. The CDR3 nucleotides read TGTGCCAGCAGCACCGGGGCGGGAAGCAATCAGCCCCAGCATTTT.

This chain's CDR3 is CASSQLPPNVSGLHSGANVLTF. The CDR3 DNA reads as TGCGCCAGCAGTCAACTCCCCCCGAACGTGTCCGGGCTTCACTCTGGGGCCAACGTCCTGACTTTC. The chain has TRBV23-1 and TRBJ2-6; D is undetermined. TRBV23-1 is designated an ORF whose function remains uncertain. V dropped 2 bases and J dropped 0 bases, with 26 bases sitting between them. The CDR3 contains 22 residues.

V gene TRBV30 combines with J gene TRBJ2-1, with D hard to call. Trimming stripped 4 bases from V and 0 bases from J, with 13 bases between. The germline CDR1 and CDR2 sequences are GTSNPN and SVGIG (reference sequence). The CDR3 totals 15 residues. Written as DNA, the CDR3 is TGTGCCTGGAACGACGATGGCGGCTCCTACAATGAGCAGTTCTTC. Its protein product is CAWNDDGGSYNEQFF.

About this clonotype itself: A read error may explain this, as a much larger clone is one base away. CDR3 region: CASSFRQGYTEAFF. Written as DNA, the CDR3 is TGTGCCAGCAGTTTTAGACAGGGTTACACTGAAGCTTTCTTT. The chain couples TRBV12-3 or TRBV12-4 to TRBJ1-1; 7 nucleotides align to TRBD1. The CDR3 has 14 amino acids. V lost 3 bases to trimming and J lost 3 bases; unmatched junction nucleotides: 4.

J is TRBJ2-2 and V is TRBV28; 11 positions match TRBD2. The germline V gene has CDR1 MDHEN and CDR2 SYDVKM. V was pared by 6 bases and J by 2 bases, with 5 bases of the junction left unmatched. The CDR3 runs 16 residues. The CDR3 nucleotides read TGTGCCAGCAGACTAGCGGGGGCCCAAAACACCGGGGAGCTGTTTTTT. Translation gives CASRLAGAQNTGELFF.

V is TRBV19 and J is TRBJ1-1, with D unclear. The CDR3 consists of 12 residues. Germline CDR1 reads LNHDA; CDR2 reads SQIVND (reference sequence). The V end lost 3 bases, the J end lost 8 bases, and 10 bases lay between the germline ends. The CDR3, as DNA: TGTGCCAGTAGTATTGGAGGCCAAGAAGCTTTCTTT. Residues: CASSIGGQEAFF.

This clonotype was seen only a few times. J is TRBJ2-2 and V is TRBV4-1, with D perhaps being TRBD1 or TRBD2 (7 bases each). V lost 3 bases, J lost 3 bases, and 20 bases lay in between. The CDR3 is 18 amino acids. Germline V gene sequence: CDR1 MGHRA, CDR2 YSYEKL. The CDR3 sequence: CASSHPRGRGGDTGELFF. As DNA, the CDR3 is TGCGCCAGCAGCCACCCACGAGGCAGGGGGGGGGACACCGGGGAGCTGTTTTTT.

This clonotype showed up just a few times. The CDR3 coding sequence is TGTGCCAGCAGTTACTCCCACGGAAACACCATATATTTT. This encodes CASSYSHGNTIYF. The chain combines TRBV6-6 with TRBJ1-3; D gene unclear. Germline V gene sequence: CDR1 MNHNY, CDR2 SVGAGI (reference sequence). Trimming took 0 bases from V and 4 from J, leaving 4 bases between them. The CDR3 is 13 amino acids.

The rearrangement joins TRBV4-2 to TRBJ2-1; TRBD2 matches 9 bases. The CDR3 contains 17 residues. V lost 6 bases and J lost 7; bases outside the gene matches: 16. From germline, CDR1 is LGHNA and CDR2 YNFKEQ. DNA for the CDR3: TGTGCCAGCAGTCCCGGGACTAGCATGTTCGCCCGGAATGAGCAGTTCTTC. Protein product: CASSPGTSMFARNEQFF.

On this clonotype: The CDR3 carries no conserved terminal phenylalanine or tryptophan, so it likely arises from a read error. J is TRBJ2-7 and V is TRBV6-6, with a weak D call TRBD1 (5 bases). CDR3 size: 15 residues. V lost 9 bases and J lost 4, with 22 bases in between. CDR1 MNHNY and CDR2 SVGAGI come from the germline V gene (reference sequence). In DNA form, the CDR3 reads TGTGCCAGTAATCCTTCGAGCCAGGGTAATTACGAGCAGTACTGC. Protein product: CASNPSSQGNYEQYC.